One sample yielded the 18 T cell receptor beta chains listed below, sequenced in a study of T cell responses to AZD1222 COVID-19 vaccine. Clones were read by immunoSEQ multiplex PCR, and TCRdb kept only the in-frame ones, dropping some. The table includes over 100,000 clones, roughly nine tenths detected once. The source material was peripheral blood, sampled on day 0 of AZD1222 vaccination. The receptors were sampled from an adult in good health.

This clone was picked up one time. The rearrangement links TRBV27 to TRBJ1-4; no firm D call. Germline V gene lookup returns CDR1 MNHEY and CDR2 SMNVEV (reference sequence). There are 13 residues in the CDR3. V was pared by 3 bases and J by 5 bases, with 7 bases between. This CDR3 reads CASSFTGNEKLFF. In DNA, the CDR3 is TGTGCCAGCAGTTTTACGGGGAATGAAAAACTGTTTTTT.

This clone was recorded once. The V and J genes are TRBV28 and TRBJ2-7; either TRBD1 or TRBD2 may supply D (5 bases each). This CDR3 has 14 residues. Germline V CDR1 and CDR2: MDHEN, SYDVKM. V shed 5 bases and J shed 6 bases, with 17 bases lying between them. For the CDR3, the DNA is TGTGCCAGCAGTACACCCGGGACGATAGGCGAGCAGTACTTC. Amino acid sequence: CASSTPGTIGEQYF.

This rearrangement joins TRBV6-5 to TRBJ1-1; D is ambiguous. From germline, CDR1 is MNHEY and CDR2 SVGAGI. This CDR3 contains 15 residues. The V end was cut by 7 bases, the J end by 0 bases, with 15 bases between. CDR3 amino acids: CASKPRAGLNTEAFF. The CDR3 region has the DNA TGTGCCAGCAAACCGAGGGCAGGATTGAACACTGAAGCTTTCTTT.

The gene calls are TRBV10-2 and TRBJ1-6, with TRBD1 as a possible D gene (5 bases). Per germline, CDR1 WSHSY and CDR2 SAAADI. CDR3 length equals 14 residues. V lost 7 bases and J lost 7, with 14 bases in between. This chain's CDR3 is CASKMGRTNSPLHF. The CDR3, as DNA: TGCGCCAGCAAGATGGGACGGACAAATTCACCCCTCCACTTT.

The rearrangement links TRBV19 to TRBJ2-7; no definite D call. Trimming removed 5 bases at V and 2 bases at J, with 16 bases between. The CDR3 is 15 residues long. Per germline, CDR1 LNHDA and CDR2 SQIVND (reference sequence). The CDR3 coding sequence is TGTGCCAGTAGTGTCGACATTAGGATTGCCTACGAGCAGTACTTC. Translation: CASSVDIRIAYEQYF.

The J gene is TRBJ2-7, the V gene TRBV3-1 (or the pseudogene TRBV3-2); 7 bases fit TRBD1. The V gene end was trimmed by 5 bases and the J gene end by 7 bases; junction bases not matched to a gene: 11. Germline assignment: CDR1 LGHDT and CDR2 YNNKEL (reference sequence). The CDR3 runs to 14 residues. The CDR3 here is CASSVRGQVLEQYF. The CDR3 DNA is TGTGCCAGCAGCGTACGAGGACAGGTCCTGGAGCAGTACTTC.

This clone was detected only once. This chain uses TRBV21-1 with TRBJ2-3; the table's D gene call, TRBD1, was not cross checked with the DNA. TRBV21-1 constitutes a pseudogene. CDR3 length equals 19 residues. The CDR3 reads CASSTKEERRQGWSDTQYF. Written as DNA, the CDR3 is TGTGCCAGCAGCACAAAGGAGGAGCGCCGACAGGGGTGGTCAGATACGCAGTATTTT.

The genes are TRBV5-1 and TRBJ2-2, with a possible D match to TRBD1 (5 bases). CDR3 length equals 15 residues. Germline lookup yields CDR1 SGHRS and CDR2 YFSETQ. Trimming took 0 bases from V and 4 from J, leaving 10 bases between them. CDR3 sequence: CASSLEGASTGELFF. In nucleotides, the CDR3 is TGCGCCAGCAGCTTGGAAGGGGCGAGCACCGGGGAGCTGTTTTTT.

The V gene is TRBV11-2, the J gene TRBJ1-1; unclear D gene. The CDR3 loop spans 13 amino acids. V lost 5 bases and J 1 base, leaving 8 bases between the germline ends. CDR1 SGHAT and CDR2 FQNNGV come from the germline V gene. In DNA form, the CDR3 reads TGTGCCAGCAGCACACTTAGGAACACTGAAGCTTTCTTT. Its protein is CASSTLRNTEAFF. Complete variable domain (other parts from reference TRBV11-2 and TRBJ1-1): EAGVAQSPRYKIIEKRQSVAFWCNPISGHATLYWYQQILGQGPKLLIQFQNNGVVDDSQLPKDRFSAERLKGVDSTLKIQPAKLEDSAVYLCASSTLRNTEAFFGQGTRLTVV.

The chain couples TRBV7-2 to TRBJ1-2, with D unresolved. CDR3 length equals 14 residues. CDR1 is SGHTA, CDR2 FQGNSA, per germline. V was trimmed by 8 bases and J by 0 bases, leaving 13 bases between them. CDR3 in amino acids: CASGQRLANYGYTF. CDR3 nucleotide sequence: TGTGCCAGCGGCCAAAGGTTAGCTAACTATGGCTACACCTTC. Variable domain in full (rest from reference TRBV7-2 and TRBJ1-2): GAGVSQSPSNKVTEKGKDVELRCDPISGHTALYWYRQSLGQGLEFLIYFQGNSAPDKSGLPSDRFSAERTGGSVSTLTIQRTQQEDSAVYLCASGQRLANYGYTFGSGTRLTVV.

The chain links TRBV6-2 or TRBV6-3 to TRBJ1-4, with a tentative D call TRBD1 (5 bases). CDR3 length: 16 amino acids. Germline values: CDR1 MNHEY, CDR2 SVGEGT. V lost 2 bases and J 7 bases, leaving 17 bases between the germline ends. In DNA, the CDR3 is TGTGCCAGCAGTTACCTTCCAGGGACGGGGGTTGAAAAACTGTTTTTT. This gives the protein CASSYLPGTGVEKLFF.

CDR3 protein: CASSEPRRAVDRSSYNSPLHF. In nucleotides, the CDR3 is TGTGCCAGCAGTGAGCCCCGGCGTGCCGTAGATAGAAGCTCCTATAATTCACCCCTCCACTTT. The rearrangement links TRBV2 to TRBJ1-6; D is unresolved. Per the germline V gene, CDR1 is SNHLY and CDR2 is FYNNEI. CDR3 length: 21 residues. With 3 bases removed from V and 0 bases from J, the gap between germline ends came to 24 bases.

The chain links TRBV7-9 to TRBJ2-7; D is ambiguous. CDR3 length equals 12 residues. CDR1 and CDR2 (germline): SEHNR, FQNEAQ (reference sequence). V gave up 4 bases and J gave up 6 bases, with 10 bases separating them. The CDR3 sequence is CASSYGATEQYF. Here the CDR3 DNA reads TGTGCCAGCAGCTACGGAGCGACCGAGCAGTACTTC.

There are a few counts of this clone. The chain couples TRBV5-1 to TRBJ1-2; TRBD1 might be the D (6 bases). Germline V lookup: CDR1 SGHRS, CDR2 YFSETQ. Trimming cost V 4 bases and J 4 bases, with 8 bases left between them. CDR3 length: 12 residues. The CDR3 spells CASSTDSYGYTF. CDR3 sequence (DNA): TGCGCCAGCAGCACGGACAGCTATGGCTACACCTTC.

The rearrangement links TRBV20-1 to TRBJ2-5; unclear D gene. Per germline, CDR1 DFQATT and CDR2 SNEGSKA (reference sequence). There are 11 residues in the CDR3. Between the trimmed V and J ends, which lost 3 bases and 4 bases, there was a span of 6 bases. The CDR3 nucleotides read TGCAGTGCTAGTCGGTTAGAGACCCAGTACTTC. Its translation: CSASRLETQYF.

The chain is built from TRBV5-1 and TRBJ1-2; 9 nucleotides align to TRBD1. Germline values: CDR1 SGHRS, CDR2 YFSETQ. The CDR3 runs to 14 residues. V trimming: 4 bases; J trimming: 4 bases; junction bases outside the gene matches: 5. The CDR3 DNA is TGCGCCAGCAGCCCTCCGGGACAGGGCTATGGCTACACCTTC. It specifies CASSPPGQGYGYTF. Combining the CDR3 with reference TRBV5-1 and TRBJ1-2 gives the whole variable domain KAGVTQTPRYLIKTRGQQVTLSCSPISGHRSVSWYQQTPGQGLQFLFEYFSETQRNKGNFPGRFSGRQFSNSRSEMNVSTLELGDSALYLCASSPPGQGYGYTFGSGTRLTVV.

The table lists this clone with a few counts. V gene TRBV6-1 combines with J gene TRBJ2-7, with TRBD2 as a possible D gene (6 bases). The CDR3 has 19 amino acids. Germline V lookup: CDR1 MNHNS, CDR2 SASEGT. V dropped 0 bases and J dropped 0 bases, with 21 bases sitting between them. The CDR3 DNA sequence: TGTGCCAGCAGTGAAGCGATGCGGACTACCCGACCCAGCTCCTACGAGCAGTACTTC. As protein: CASSEAMRTTRPSSYEQYF.

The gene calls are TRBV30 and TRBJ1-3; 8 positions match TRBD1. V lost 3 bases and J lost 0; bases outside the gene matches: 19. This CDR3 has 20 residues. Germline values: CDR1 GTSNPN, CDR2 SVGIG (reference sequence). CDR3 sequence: CAWSPPRDRQLVSSGNTIYF. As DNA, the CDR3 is TGTGCCTGGAGCCCCCCCCGGGACAGGCAATTGGTGAGCTCTGGAAACACCATATATTTT.